The clone carrying this TCR beta chain has ten or more counts. The source of the sample is a study of regulatory T cells in long-lasting Graves disease. iRepertoire HTBI primers and Arm-PCR of CDR3 regions built TCR beta libraries. MiXCR was run by TCRdb on the multiplex PCR reads, yielding one entry per CDR3 protein. The sample holds some 280,000 distinct CDR3 sequences, 22% seen once. The time point: persistent/refractory GD, antithyroid drugs over 5 years with positive TRAb. Isolated PBMC RNA provided the starting material for the TCR library. Germline V CDR1 and CDR2: MDHEN, SYDVKM. CDR3 length equals 15 residues. The V gene end was trimmed by 4 bases and the J gene end by 2 bases; junction bases not matched to a gene: 7.

Here the sequenced sample was peripheral blood mononuclear cells (PBMCs), taken when the disease was refractory, from a patient treated with antithyroid drugs. The chain has TRBV28 and TRBJ2-5; 7 bases fit TRBD1. This clonotype was obtained from a female donor with Graves disease. The CDR3 coding sequence is TGTGCCAGCAGTTCGTACCACAGGGGTCAAGAGACCCAGTACTTC. It yields the protein CASSSYHRGQETQYF.